The clone carrying this T cell receptor beta chain was picked up a small number of times. These data belong to a study of patients and donors after allogeneic stem cell transplantation. TCRdb fed the RT-PCR reads into MiXCR, producing one record per CDR3 protein. Among approximately 430,000 distinct CDR3 sequences, 16% were seen once, and the ten largest hold less than 8%. Trimming took 5 bases from V and 7 from J, leaving 15 bases between them. The CDR3 covers 14 residues. Germline V gene lookup returns CDR1 SGHVS and CDR2 FNYEAQ. V gene TRBV7-6 combines with J gene TRBJ2-1; D is ambiguous. The source material was blood, either unsorted or a sorted T cell fraction (not recorded which). The origin of this receptor is a human donor who was either an allogeneic HSCT recipient or a stem cell or donor lymphocyte infusion donor (not recorded which). It is not recorded whose cells these are; they may come from a transplant donor. The CDR3 reads CASSPAHLVNEQFF. CDR3 DNA: TGTGCCAGCAGCCCCGCCCACCTTGTAAATGAGCAGTTCTTC. The full variable domain, completed using reference TRBV7-6 and TRBJ2-1, is GAGVSQSPRYKVTKRGQDVALRCDPISGHVSLYWYRQALGQGPEFLTYFNYEAQQDKSGLPNDRFSAERPEGSISTLTIQRTEQRDSAMYRCASSPAHLVNEQFFGPGTRLTVL.